What follows is one T cell receptor (beta chain) and its context. One junction end does not reproduce the germline sequence, and a read error may be involved. TCR beta CDR3 sequences were amplified from RNA transcripts. The HTBI primer set drove a first-round RT-PCR of the TCR CDR3. TCRdb reprocessed the multiplex PCR reads with MiXCR, giving one entry per CDR3 protein. Of 500,000 to 800,000 distinct CDR3 sequences in the sample, about 45% were seen once. The data originate from a study of T cells in Graves' hyperthyroidism and ophthalmopathy. Per germline, CDR1 SGHVS and CDR2 FNYEAQ. CDR3 length equals 17 residues.

Material: peripheral blood or thyroid tissue (not recorded which). The sequence derives from an adult man with Graves' disease, either hyperthyroidism or ophthalmopathy (not recorded which). This chain joins TRBV7-6 and TRBJ1-1; D is possibly TRBD1 (5 bases). CDR3 nucleotide sequence: TGTGCCAGCAGCGTAGCTGCTATTTTAGGGGAGGGCACTGAAGCTTTCTTT. Encoded protein: CASSVAAILGEGTEAFF.